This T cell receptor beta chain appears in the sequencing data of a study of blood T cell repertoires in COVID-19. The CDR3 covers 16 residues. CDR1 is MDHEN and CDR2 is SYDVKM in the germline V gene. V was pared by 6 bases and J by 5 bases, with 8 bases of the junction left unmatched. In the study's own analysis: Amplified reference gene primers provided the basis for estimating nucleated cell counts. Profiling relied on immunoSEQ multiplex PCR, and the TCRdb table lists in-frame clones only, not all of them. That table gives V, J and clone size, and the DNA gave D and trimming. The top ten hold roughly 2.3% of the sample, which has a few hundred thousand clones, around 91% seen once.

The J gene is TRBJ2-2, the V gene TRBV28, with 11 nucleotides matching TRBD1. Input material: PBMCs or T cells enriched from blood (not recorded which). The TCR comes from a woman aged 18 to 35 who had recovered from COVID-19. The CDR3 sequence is CASSLMGQGVTGELFF. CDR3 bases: TGTGCCAGCAGCCTTATGGGACAGGGGGTGACCGGGGAGCTGTTTTTT.